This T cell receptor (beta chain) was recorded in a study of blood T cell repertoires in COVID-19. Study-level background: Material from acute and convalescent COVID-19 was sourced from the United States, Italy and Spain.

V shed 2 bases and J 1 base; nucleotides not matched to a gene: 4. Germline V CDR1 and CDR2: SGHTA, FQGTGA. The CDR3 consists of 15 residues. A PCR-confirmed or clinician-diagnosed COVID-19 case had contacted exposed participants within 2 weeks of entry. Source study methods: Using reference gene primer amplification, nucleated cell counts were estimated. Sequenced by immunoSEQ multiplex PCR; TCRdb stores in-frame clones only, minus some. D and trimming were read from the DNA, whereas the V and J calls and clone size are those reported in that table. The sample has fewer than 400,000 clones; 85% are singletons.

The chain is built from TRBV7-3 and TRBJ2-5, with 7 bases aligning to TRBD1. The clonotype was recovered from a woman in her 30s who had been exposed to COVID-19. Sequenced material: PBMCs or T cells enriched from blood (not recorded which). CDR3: CASSLHRDSQETQYF. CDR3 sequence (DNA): TGTGCCAGCAGCTTACACCGGGACAGCCAAGAGACCCAGTACTTC.